This T cell receptor beta chain was profiled in a study of CD8 T cells in ankylosing spondylitis. Quantitative barcoded 5'-RACE was used to prepare TCR beta libraries. TCRdb called the 5' RACE reads again in MiXCR, with one record for every CDR3 protein. The table has approximately 250,000 distinct CDR3 sequences, under 35% seen once. On this clonotype itself: Its antigen is unknown.

Whole-study findings and limits: Characteristic, it appeared, of ankylosing spondylitis blood was a TCR beta motif of roughly eight highly homologous variants. Peripheral blood samples showed relatively rare disease-linked clones, and these clones were CD8+. Some motif variants were previously reported in reactive arthritis synovial fluid and blood.

With 7 bases removed from V and 3 bases from J, the gap between germline ends came to 15 bases. Germline V gene lookup returns CDR1 SGHVS and CDR2 FQNEAQ. The CDR3 has 14 residues. The chain is built from TRBV7-8 and TRBJ1-1, with TRBD1 as a possible D gene (5 bases). The sample comprised blood, either unsorted or a sorted T cell fraction (not recorded which). This sequence originates from a male donor with ankylosing spondylitis or in good health (not recorded which). The CDR3 is CASTPVVGDTEAFF. For the CDR3, the DNA is TGTGCCAGCACCCCTGTGGTGGGGGACACTGAAGCTTTCTTT.